These T cell receptor beta chains were read from a single sample in a study of CD8+CD57+ T cells in acquired aplastic anemia. TCRdb analysed the reads with MiXCR anew, one entry per CDR3 protein. Counted here are over 150,000 distinct CDR3 sequences, less than 60% occurring once; the ten biggest clones make up about 12%. Material: sorted CD4+, CD8+, or CD8+CD57+ T cells (not recorded which) from PBMCs. These receptors were collected from a human donor with aplastic anemia. CDR3s include the opening cysteine and the closing phenylalanine or tryptophan. The D gene is left open where the match is weak. Clone size is given for some rows only: seen once, a few or many times, or a class if the clone is expanded.

>NA|TRBV10-3|few|TRBJ1-4
TGTGCCATCAGTCAGAAAAAACTGTTTTTT
CAISQKKLFF
>NA|TRBV5-1|NA|TRBJ1-6
TGCGCCAGCAGCTTGCTCGATCCTTCACCCCTCCACTTT
CASSLLDPSPLHF
>TRBD1|TRBV7-9|many|TRBJ2-7
TGTGCCAGCAGACAGGGGACCTACGAGCAGTACTTC
CASRQGTYEQYF
>NA|TRBV5-1|NA|TRBJ1-1
TGCGCCAGCAGCGGATTACAGGGATCGAACACTGAAGCTTTCTTT
CASSGLQGSNTEAFF
>NA|TRBV15|NA|TRBJ2-7
TGTGCCACCAGCAGAGTTCACGGGGCCAGGATCGAGCAGTACTTC
CATSRVHGARIEQYF
>TRBD1|TRBV12-3/TRBV12-4|NA|TRBJ2-7
TGTGCCAGCGGACAGGGGTTCGACCCCTACGAGCAGTACTTC
CASGQGFDPYEQYF
>NA|TRBV10-3|few|TRBJ1-6
TGTGCCATCAGTGAGGTTAGGGGCGGTTCACCCCTCCACTTT
CAISEVRGGSPLHF
>TRBD2|TRBV7-9|NA|TRBJ2-5
TGTGCCAGCAGCAGACTAGCGGACCAAGAGACCCAGTACTTC
CASSRLADQETQYF
>NA|TRBV19|NA|TRBJ2-2
TGTGCCAGTAGTATCCTTGGGATTACCGGGGAGCTGTTTTTT
CASSILGITGELFF
>NA|TRBV15|NA|TRBJ2-5
TGTGCCACCAGTGGCCCCAACAGGTATTCGGAGACCCAGTACTTC
CATSGPNRYSETQYF
>TRBD1|TRBV4-1|many|TRBJ2-5
TGCGCCAGCAGCCTTTCGACAGGGCAAGAGACCCAGTACTTC
CASSLSTGQETQYF
>TRBD1|TRBV4-1|many|TRBJ1-1
TGCGCCAGCAGCCAGAACAGGGGCACTGAAGCTTTCTTT
CASSQNRGTEAFF
>NA|TRBV6-1|few|TRBJ2-5
TGTGCCAGCAGTGAGGAGGTTTTGCCGCCCCAAGAGACCCAGTACTTC
CASSEEVLPPQETQYF
>TRBD1|TRBV19|NA|TRBJ2-7
TGTGCCAGTAGTGTCGGACAGGGGTACGAGCAGTACTTC
CASSVGQGYEQYF
>NA|TRBV20-1|few|TRBJ2-7
TGCAGTGCTAGTATGCGATACGAGCAGTACTTC
CSASMRYEQYF
>TRBD2|TRBV11-1|many|TRBJ2-1
TGTGCCAGCAGTTTAGCGGGGGGGCCCCATGAGCAGTTCTTC
CASSLAGGPHEQFF
>TRBD1|TRBV29-1|NA|TRBJ2-5
TGCAGCGTTGAAAGACAGGGAACTGAGACCCAGTACTTC
CSVERQGTETQYF
>NA|TRBV5-1|NA|TRBJ1-2
TGCGCCAGCAGCTTGAGATCGGAGAACTATGGCTACACCTTC
CASSLRSENYGYTF
>TRBD2|TRBV20-1|NA|TRBJ2-1
TGCAGTGCTAGAATGGTAAAGCGGGGGGTTGCCTACAATGAGCAGTTCTTC
CSARMVKRGVAYNEQFF
>NA|TRBV7-2|NA|TRBJ1-1
TGTGCCAGCAGCTTAGGTGGGGCCGCTGAAGCTTTCTTT
CASSLGGAAEAFF
>NA|TRBV24-1|NA|TRBJ2-5
TGTGCCACCAGTGATTCACAGGTGGTCGGAGAGACCCAGTACTTC
CATSDSQVVGETQYF
>NA|TRBV29-1|NA|TRBJ2-5
TGCAGCGTTGAGCTAGCTCGGGACATCGCTTCTCGGGAGACCCAGTACTTC
CSVELARDIASRETQYF
>TRBD2|TRBV7-3|many|TRBJ2-3
TGTGCCAGCAGCTTAAAAACGGGGACTAGCACTAGCACAGATACGCAGTATTTT
CASSLKTGTSTSTDTQYF
>NA|TRBV10-2|many|TRBJ2-7
TGCGCCACACAGAGCTCCTACGAGCAGTACTTC
CATQSSYEQYF
>TRBD1|TRBV9|many|TRBJ1-1
TGTGCCAGCAGCCCAAGACAGGGAGAAGCTTTCTTT
CASSPRQGEAFF
>NA|TRBV18|NA|TRBJ2-7
TGTGCCAGCTCACAAGACAGATACGAGCAGTACTTC
CASSQDRYEQYF
>NA|TRBV5-1|many|TRBJ2-7
TGCGCCAGCAGCCAGGGACACTTGGGCACCTACGAGCAGTACTTC
CASSQGHLGTYEQYF
>NA|TRBV7-8|NA|TRBJ1-2
TGCGCCAGCAGCCAAGATTTGGCCTATGGCTACACCTTC
CASSQDLAYGYTF
>NA|TRBV7-9|NA|TRBJ2-2
TGTGCCAGCAGCCCCTACACTAGCGGGGAGCTGTTTTTT
CASSPYTSGELFF
>NA|TRBV27|NA|TRBJ2-3
TGTGCCAGCAGTTTAAGCGGAACAACCACAGATACGCAGTATTTT
CASSLSGTTTDTQYF
>TRBD1|TRBV5-6|many|TRBJ1-2
TGTGCCAGCAGCTTGGCGGGACAGAACTATGGCTACACCTTC
CASSLAGQNYGYTF
>TRBD2|TRBV4-2|many|TRBJ2-3
TGTGCCAGCAGCCAAGTAGCGGGGGGAAGCACAGATACGCAGTATTTT
CASSQVAGGSTDTQYF
>NA|TRBV29-1|many|TRBJ1-2
TGCAGCGCACCGGACAGTTATGACTATGGCTACACCTTC
CSAPDSYDYGYTF
>TRBD2|TRBV29-1|NA|TRBJ2-7
TGTGCCAGCAGCCCTTTAGCGGGGGACTCCTACGAGCAGTACTTC
CASSPLAGDSYEQYF
>NA|TRBV7-8|many|TRBJ1-1
TGTGCCAGCAGCTTTAGTTACACTGAAGCTTTCTTT
CASSFSYTEAFF
>NA|TRBV6-1|NA|TRBJ1-2
TGTGCCAGCAGTGAGAGGGACGGCTGCACCTTC
CASSERDGCTF
>NA|TRBV4-1|many|TRBJ1-1
TGCGCCAGCAGCCAAGCCCGGACAGCCCCTGAAGCTTTCTTT
CASSQARTAPEAFF
>NA|TRBV24-1|NA|TRBJ1-2
TGTGCCACCAGCTACAGGAGCGGCTATGGCTACACCTTC
CATSYRSGYGYTF
>NA|TRBV5-1|many|TRBJ2-5
TGCGCCAGCAGCTTGAGTAGGGGGGCAGTCGGAGAGACCCAGTACTTC
CASSLSRGAVGETQYF
>NA|TRBV5-6|many|TRBJ1-1
TGTGCCAGCAGCTACGCAGGGGACACTGAAGCTTTCTTT
CASSYAGDTEAFF
>TRBD1|TRBV12-3/TRBV12-4|many|TRBJ2-7
TGTGCCAGCAGTACCGGGACAGGGGGCACTTACGAGCAGTACTTC
CASSTGTGGTYEQYF
>NA|TRBV3-1|few|TRBJ2-1
TGTGCCAGCAGCCAAGACGGCTACAATGAGCAGTTCTTC
CASSQDGYNEQFF
>NA|TRBV19|many|TRBJ2-7
TGTGCCAGTAGTATAGATCTGCTGGGCGAGCAGTACTTC
CASSIDLLGEQYF